Presented here are 18 T cell receptor beta chains from one specimen sequenced in a study of blood T cell repertoires in COVID-19. This table comes from immunoSEQ multiplex PCR, and its TCRdb copy is limited to in-frame clones, with some not included. This table has hundreds of thousands of clones, roughly 88% appearing once. The sequenced sample was PBMCs or T cells enriched from blood (not recorded which). These receptors originate from a woman younger than 45 who had recovered from COVID-19.

The chain carries TRBV28 and TRBJ2-5, with D unresolved. The CDR3 totals 14 residues. Per germline, CDR1 MDHEN and CDR2 SYDVKM. V shed 3 bases and J shed 7 bases, with 15 bases lying between them. CDR3 region: CASSFRTPPTTQYF. The CDR3 DNA is TGTGCCAGCAGTTTTCGAACACCGCCAACGACCCAGTACTTC.

The rearrangement joins TRBV30 to TRBJ1-2; D gene uncertain. Trimming shortened V by 7 bases and J by 0 bases, and 15 bases separated the two germline ends. The CDR3 is 14 residues long. Germline values: CDR1 GTSNPN, CDR2 SVGIG (reference sequence). In DNA form, the CDR3 reads TGTGCCTTTTTTGGAGGCGCTACTAACTATGGCTACACCTTC. This gives the protein CAFFGGATNYGYTF.

The chain couples TRBV3-1 (or the pseudogene TRBV3-2) to TRBJ2-5; 8 positions match TRBD2. J was trimmed by 5 bases and V by 5 bases; bases with no gene match: 22. The CDR3 has 19 residues. Germline V CDR1 and CDR2: LGHDT, YNNKEL (reference sequence). CDR3 coding DNA: TGTGCCAGCAGCTCTCGCGGGGTAGCGGGAACTAAGCTTCGTGAGACCCAGTACTTC. As protein: CASSSRGVAGTKLRETQYF.

This chain joins TRBV19 and TRBJ2-3, with TRBD2 matching 14 bases. With V trimmed by 4 bases and J by 9 bases, 6 bases remained unmatched. Germline CDR1 and CDR2: LNHDA and SQIVND (reference sequence). This CDR3 comprises 15 residues. The CDR3 is CASSTYGTSGGTQYF. The CDR3 DNA follows: TGTGCCAGTAGTACCTACGGGACTAGCGGGGGAACGCAGTATTTT.

The rearrangement links TRBV7-6 to TRBJ2-7; D gene unclear. The CDR3 length is 14 residues. Per germline, CDR1 SGHVS and CDR2 FNYEAQ. Trimming took 1 base from V and 5 from J, leaving 12 bases between them. CDR3 nucleotide sequence: TGTGCCAGCAGCTTAGACGGGTTGAATGACGAGCAGTACTTC. Translating gives CASSLDGLNDEQYF.

The V gene is TRBV5-1, the J gene TRBJ2-1, with TRBD2 identical over 8 bases. The CDR3 is 16 amino acids. Per the germline V gene, CDR1 is SGHRS and CDR2 is YFSETQ. The V and J ends lost 4 bases and 8 bases, in that order; junction bases with no gene match: 14. The CDR3 nucleotides are TGCGCCAGCAGCGGGGCCCCGGGAGGGGGGTATGATGAGCAGTTCTTC. It is translated as CASSGAPGGGYDEQFF.

V and J are TRBV27 and TRBJ1-2; possibly TRBD1 for D (6 bases). Per the germline V gene, CDR1 is MNHEY and CDR2 is SMNVEV (reference sequence). The CDR3 covers 14 residues. The V end lost 5 bases, the J end lost 8 bases, and 18 bases lay between the germline ends. The CDR3 DNA reads TGTGCCAGCAGTCCCAATCGGGGGGGCCTGGGCTACACCTTC. As protein: CASSPNRGGLGYTF.

This clone has just one count. The CDR3 region has the DNA TGTGCCAGCAGTTTCCAAGATGGGCGATACAATGAGCAGTTCTTC. Its protein is CASSFQDGRYNEQFF. V gene TRBV28 combines with J gene TRBJ2-1; D remains ambiguous. The CDR3 length is 15 residues. V dropped 3 bases and J dropped 4 bases, with 13 bases sitting between them. Germline V gene lookup returns CDR1 MDHEN and CDR2 SYDVKM.

V gene TRBV25-1 combines with J gene TRBJ2-7; 10 bases are shared with TRBD2. The CDR3 is 17 residues long. Germline V gene lookup returns CDR1 MGHDK and CDR2 SYGVNS. The V gene end was trimmed by 6 bases and the J gene end by 2 bases; junction bases not matched to a gene: 13. The CDR3 DNA reads TGTGCCAGCAGCTCAACCCTAGCGGGAGAGGACCCCTACGAGCAGTACTTC. Encoded protein: CASSSTLAGEDPYEQYF.

The rearrangement links TRBV9 to TRBJ2-1, with 7 bases that match TRBD2. The CDR3 spans 14 residues. J gave up 8 bases and V 2 bases, and 7 bases lay outside the gene matches. The V gene's germline CDR1 is SGDLS and CDR2 YYNGEE. The chain's CDR3 is CASSVAGARDEQFF. DNA for the CDR3: TGTGCCAGCAGCGTCGCGGGAGCGAGAGATGAGCAGTTCTTC.

Only a few counts were recorded for this clone. V and J are TRBV7-8 and TRBJ2-3; 13 bases are shared with TRBD2. Germline V gene sequence: CDR1 SGHVS, CDR2 FQNEAQ. This CDR3 has 18 amino acids. V was pared by 1 base and J by 2 bases, with 6 bases of the junction left unmatched. The CDR3 reads CASSLGTSGGGITDTQYF. In nucleotides, the CDR3 is TGTGCCAGCAGCTTAGGGACTAGCGGGGGTGGCATCACAGATACGCAGTATTTT.

This chain joins TRBV27 and TRBJ2-3; 7 bases agree with TRBD2. The CDR3 is 19 residues long. The junction had 24 bases not matched to a gene; V was cut back by 9 bases and J by 3 bases. From germline, CDR1 is MNHEY and CDR2 SMNVEV (reference sequence). Here the CDR3 DNA reads TGTGCCAGTCCTTCCCTTCAAATTCGACGACTAGCAAAAACAGATACGCAGTATTTT. This gives the protein CASPSLQIRRLAKTDTQYF.

The rearrangement links TRBV12-3 or TRBV12-4 to TRBJ1-1; D is unresolved. Deletions cut 5 bases from V and 3 bases from J, with 10 bases between. This CDR3 has 13 residues. CDR3 sequence (DNA): TGTGCCAGCAGTCTCCTAATTGACACTGAAGCTTTCTTT. It yields the protein CASSLLIDTEAFF.

The chain employs TRBV11-3 and TRBJ1-1, with TRBD1 matching 8 bases. Trimming at V came to 1 base and at J to 9 bases, leaving 1 base not matched to a gene. Germline V gives CDR1 SGHNT, CDR2 YENEEA. The CDR3 runs to 12 residues. The CDR3 DNA is TGTGCCAGCAGCTTAGGACAGGGGCAAGCTTTCTTT. This translates into CASSLGQGQAFF.

CDR3 in amino acids: CASSQAIRTSGGKTDTQYF. CDR3 coding DNA: TGCGCCAGCAGCCAAGCCATTCGGACTAGCGGGGGTAAAACAGATACGCAGTATTTT. The rearrangement uses TRBV4-1 and TRBJ2-3; 13 positions match TRBD2. This CDR3 has 19 amino acids. Trimming cost V 1 base and J 3 bases; bases outside gene matches: 10. Germline V CDR1 and CDR2: MGHRA, YSYEKL.

As to this clone: Other DNA sequences from this sample encode an identical CDR3 as well. This chain connects TRBV9 to TRBJ1-1, with 8 bases lining up with TRBD1. The CDR3 spans 14 residues. Trimming removed 8 bases from V and 0 bases from J; junction bases left unmatched: 6. CDR1 SGDLS and CDR2 YYNGEE come from the germline V gene. The CDR3 sequence: CASSPGQVNTEAFF. DNA for the CDR3: TGTGCCAGTAGTCCGGGACAGGTGAACACTGAAGCTTTCTTT. Looking up the rest from reference TRBV9 and TRBJ1-1 gives the full variable domain: DSGVTQTPKHLITATGQRVTLRCSPRSGDLSVYWYQQSLDQGLQFLIQYYNGEERAKGNILERFSAQQFPDLHSELNLSSLELGDSALYFCASSPGQVNTEAFFGQGTRLTVV.

The rearrangement links TRBV7-2 to TRBJ2-7; 7 bases agree with TRBD2. The CDR3 is 14 amino acids. Germline V gene lookup returns CDR1 SGHTA and CDR2 FQGNSA. The trim removed 5 bases at V and 2 bases at J, leaving 6 bases unmatched. The CDR3: CASSAYGLAYEQYF. The CDR3, as DNA: TGTGCCAGCAGCGCTTACGGACTAGCCTACGAGCAGTACTTC.

The J gene is TRBJ1-1, the V gene TRBV19, with 9 bases lining up with TRBD1. Germline V CDR1 and CDR2: LNHDA, SQIVND (reference sequence). The J segment lost 10 bases and the V segment lost 4 bases, leaving 10 bases of the junction unmatched. The CDR3 covers 14 residues. The CDR3 DNA follows: TGTGCCAGTAGTAGGGACAGGGACCAACATGTAGCTTTCTTT. Encoded protein: CASSRDRDQHVAFF.